A selection of T cell receptor beta chains follows, all from one sample in a study of blood T cells in healthy people across ages. TCRdb re-called the 5' RACE reads with MiXCR, one entry per CDR3 protein. The sample comprises around 2 million distinct CDR3 sequences, roughly two fifths of which are singletons, and approximately 22% rests with the top ten. Sequencing was done on a sample of blood. All receptors derive from a human donor in good health. Each CDR3 is given without its conserved first and last residue. Each record gives: J gene, V gene, CDR3 protein.

j_call: TRBJ2-5; v_call: TRBV15; cdr3_aa: ATSRAGRGGETQY
j_call: TRBJ2-5; v_call: TRBV20-1; cdr3_aa: SAVLAGGYPETQY
j_call: TRBJ2-3; v_call: TRBV2; cdr3_aa: ASRAGTGVKRGGDTQY
j_call: TRBJ2-1; v_call: TRBV30; cdr3_aa: AWSVLGDREQF
j_call: TRBJ2-7; v_call: TRBV20-1; cdr3_aa: SADPRTGQSYEQY
j_call: TRBJ2-4; v_call: TRBV15; cdr3_aa: ATSTTVAKNIQY
j_call: TRBJ2-1; v_call: TRBV29-1; cdr3_aa: SVEDRQVYNEQF
j_call: TRBJ1-1; v_call: TRBV5-1; cdr3_aa: ASSTRGGDTEAF
j_call: TRBJ2-7; v_call: TRBV18; cdr3_aa: VSSSRQGSYEQY
j_call: TRBJ2-2; v_call: TRBV15; cdr3_aa: ATSRDQRNTLF
j_call: TRBJ2-1; v_call: TRBV2; cdr3_aa: ASLGTREYNGQF
j_call: TRBJ2-7; v_call: TRBV4-1; cdr3_aa: ASSPPGPPNYEQY
j_call: NA; v_call: TRBV12-3/TRBV12-4; cdr3_aa: ASFHSGAMGYEQY
j_call: TRBJ2-3; v_call: TRBV20-1; cdr3_aa: SARDLTSGGPYTDTQY
j_call: TRBJ1-6; v_call: TRBV4-3; cdr3_aa: ASSQETGSPLH
j_call: TRBJ2-7; v_call: TRBV5-1; cdr3_aa: ASSLAPTSGGNSYEQY
j_call: TRBJ2-1; v_call: TRBV15; cdr3_aa: ATRQSAGYNEQF
j_call: TRBJ1-2; v_call: TRBV28; cdr3_aa: ASSFRRDSTNYGYT
j_call: TRBJ1-5; v_call: TRBV6-6; cdr3_aa: ASSYSNGPNQPQH
j_call: TRBJ1-1; v_call: TRBV7-9; cdr3_aa: ASSSSGLMNAEAF
j_call: TRBJ1-4; v_call: TRBV29-1; cdr3_aa: SARRRDNEKLF
j_call: TRBJ1-2; v_call: TRBV20-1; cdr3_aa: SARRDRGRSGYT
j_call: TRBJ1-1; v_call: TRBV20-1; cdr3_aa: SARDSKRFVTEAF
j_call: TRBJ1-3; v_call: TRBV13; cdr3_aa: ASSLRFRDRGLGNTIY
j_call: TRBJ2-5; v_call: TRBV6-6; cdr3_aa: ASSSSGRQETQY
j_call: TRBJ2-7; v_call: TRBV11-1; cdr3_aa: ASSLILASYNEQY
j_call: TRBJ2-7; v_call: TRBV7-8; cdr3_aa: ASSFTGSGYEQY
j_call: TRBJ2-5; v_call: TRBV5-1; cdr3_aa: ASTRQGAQETQY
j_call: TRBJ2-1; v_call: TRBV20-1; cdr3_aa: SASRPADSYNEQF
j_call: TRBJ1-2; v_call: TRBV29-1; cdr3_aa: SVGTGALFYGYT
j_call: TRBJ1-1; v_call: TRBV6-6; cdr3_aa: ASSRQGSSTEAF
j_call: TRBJ2-6; v_call: TRBV7-6; cdr3_aa: ASSLEFRSRGLSGANVLT
j_call: TRBJ2-7; v_call: TRBV20-1; cdr3_aa: SARMGQGFYEQY
j_call: TRBJ2-1; v_call: TRBV5-1; cdr3_aa: ASSLVTGGYLHEQF
j_call: TRBJ2-3; v_call: TRBV5-4; cdr3_aa: ASSLPGPRADTQY
j_call: TRBJ2-1; v_call: TRBV14; cdr3_aa: ASSQVVGGNEQF
j_call: TRBJ2-3; v_call: TRBV20-1; cdr3_aa: SARDHGTGVPTQY
j_call: TRBJ2-1; v_call: TRBV29-1; cdr3_aa: SVVIAGGPNNEQF
j_call: TRBJ1-5; v_call: TRBV2; cdr3_aa: ASNDSPGQPQH
j_call: TRBJ2-5; v_call: TRBV28; cdr3_aa: ASSLMGTGQETQY
j_call: TRBJ2-7; v_call: TRBV20-1; cdr3_aa: SASPGTVYYEQY
j_call: TRBJ2-3; v_call: TRBV9; cdr3_aa: ASSPRFRGGSTDTQY
j_call: TRBJ2-5; v_call: TRBV4-3; cdr3_aa: ASSQDIGGGQETQY